Listed below are T cell receptor beta chains from one sample, sequenced in a study of shared clonotypes between healthy human individuals. Profiled with immunoSEQ multiplex PCR; TCRdb holds only in-frame clones, not every one. The sample includes millions of clones, roughly 91% of them seen just once. The sample was naive CD8+ T cells from PBMCs. The receptors derive from a man between 18 and 35 years old in good health. Some clones in this sample may be carry-over from other donors' samples. Both conserved end residues are part of each CDR3. A D gene is named only where the DNA matches it firmly. Clone size is stated in some rows and not others, as once, few, many or a class when expanded.

TRBJ2-7,-,TRBD2,TRBV7-9,TGTGCCAGCAGCGATTCGACGGGACTAGCGGAACCCTACGAGCAGTACTTC,CASSDSTGLAEPYEQYF
TRBJ2-1,-,-,TRBV27,TGTGCCAGCAGTTTAGTGGGCTCGGCGGGGGAGCAGTTCTTC,CASSLVGSAGEQFF
TRBJ2-1,-,TRBD1,TRBV18,TGTGCCAGCTCACCACGTAGCTCAAAGTCGGGACAGGGGGCCTATGAGCAGTTCTTC,CASSPRSSKSGQGAYEQFF
TRBJ2-3,-,-,TRBV28,TGTGCCAGCAGGGCCGGACACCAAAGCACAGATACGCAGTATTTT,CASRAGHQSTDTQYF
TRBJ2-7,-,TRBD1,TRBV28,TGTGCCAGCAGTTTTACGACAGGGAGTGATCGATGGGGATCCTACGAGCAGTACTTC,CASSFTTGSDRWGSYEQYF
TRBJ2-1,-,-,TRBV9,TGTGCCAGCAGCGTAGGACCGAGTGGTCTATCCTACAATGAGCAGTTCTTC,CASSVGPSGLSYNEQFF
TRBJ2-1,-,-,TRBV5-4,TGTGCCAGCACTCCCACCGGGACCCAGCGGGTCCTATTCCACAATGAGCAGTTCTTC,CASTPTGTQRVLFHNEQFF
TRBJ2-5,-,-,TRBV6-5,TGTGCCAGCAGTTACTCGGCTTACGGAAGTCGGGAGACCCAGTACTTC,CASSYSAYGSRETQYF
TRBJ2-5,-,TRBD2,TRBV5-1,TGCGCCAGCAGGGTAGAGGGAGGGCCGGTAGAGACCCAGTACTTC,CASRVEGGPVETQYF
TRBJ2-2,-,-,TRBV27,TGTGCCAGCAGTTTGTATCCGGGCACCGGGGAGCTGTTTTTT,CASSLYPGTGELFF
TRBJ2-1,-,-,TRBV7-3,TGTGCCAGCAGCTTAAGCGGAGGGAGCTCCTACAATGAGCAGTTCTTC,CASSLSGGSSYNEQFF
TRBJ1-2,once,-,TRBV27,TGTGCCAGCAGTTTATACCCGGACACCTATGGCTACACCTTC,CASSLYPDTYGYTF
TRBJ2-2,-,-,TRBV9,TGTGCCAGCAGCGCTGTGAGGGACGGGGAGCTGTTTTTT,CASSAVRDGELFF
TRBJ2-5,-,TRBD2,TRBV10-3,TGTGCCATCAGTGGTATAGCGGGAGGGGTTCGGCAAGAGACCCAGTACTTC,CAISGIAGGVRQETQYF
TRBJ1-1,-,-,TRBV5-4,TGTGCCAGCAGTACGGACACAGGGCTGAACACTGAAGCTTTCTTT,CASSTDTGLNTEAFF
TRBJ2-7,few,-,TRBV5-1,TGCGCCAGCAGCGGCATGGAGGGCGAGCAGTACTTC,CASSGMEGEQYF
TRBJ2-7,-,-,TRBV28,TGTGCCAGCAGCGCTCAGCCCGGGACCTACGAGCAGTACTTC,CASSAQPGTYEQYF
TRBJ2-5,-,-,TRBV11-2,TGTGCCAGCAGGAAATCCGAGACCCAGTACTTC,CASRKSETQYF
TRBJ2-7,-,TRBD1,TRBV4-3,TGCGCCAGCAGCCTGGGACAGGGGGCCTACGAGCAGTACTTC,CASSLGQGAYEQYF
TRBJ1-5,-,-,TRBV4-1,TGCGCCAGCAGCTTGTCAGCGAGTCAGCCCCAGCATTTT,CASSLSASQPQHF
TRBJ2-7,-,-,TRBV6-1,TGTGCCAGCAGTGAAGTCTTTCAAGGTGAGATGTCCTACGAGCAGTACTTC,CASSEVFQGEMSYEQYF
TRBJ2-5,-,TRBD1,TRBV14,TGTGCCAGCAGCCAAGTTTGGGGACAGGGTAAAGAGACCCAGTACTTC,CASSQVWGQGKETQYF
TRBJ2-5,-,-,TRBV7-9,TGTGCCAGCAGCTTAGGCGACACGCCGGGGGAGACCCAGTACTTC,CASSLGDTPGETQYF
TRBJ2-7,-,-,TRBV5-4,TGTGCCAGCAGCTTGGGCGGCAGTTCCTACGAGCAGTACTTC,CASSLGGSSYEQYF
TRBJ2-7,-,-,TRBV27,TGTGCCAGCAGTTTATGGCAGGGGCCCTACGAGCAGTACTTC,CASSLWQGPYEQYF
TRBJ1-1,-,-,TRBV19,TGTGCCAGTAGTAACCCCCCGGCAGGGAACACTGAAGCTTTCTTT,CASSNPPAGNTEAFF
TRBJ1-5,-,-,TRBV27,TGTGCCAGCAGGGGCAGCAATCAGCCCCAGCATTTT,CASRGSNQPQHF
TRBJ1-4,-,-,TRBV5-5,TGTGCCAGCAGCTTGAGCAGTTTAAGTGAAAAACTGTTTTTT,CASSLSSLSEKLFF
TRBJ2-1,-,-,TRBV5-1,TGCGCCAGCAGCGGGGGACCTAGCGATTGGGGCAATGAGCAGTTCTTC,CASSGGPSDWGNEQFF
TRBJ2-3,-,-,TRBV7-9,TGTGCCAACTCGGACCTGTATTTT,CANSDLYF
TRBJ2-2,-,-,TRBV7-9,TGTGCCAGCAGCAGCACCAAGCGGACGAACACCGGGGAGCTGTTTTTT,CASSSTKRTNTGELFF
TRBJ2-7,-,-,TRBV5-1,TGCGCCAGCAGCTTGCGAGGTGAGGAGCAGTACTTC,CASSLRGEEQYF
TRBJ2-2,-,-,TRBV7-2,TGTGCCAGCAGCCCCCGTACGGAGGAGCTGTTTTTT,CASSPRTEELFF
TRBJ1-2,-,TRBD1,TRBV7-9,TGTGCCAGCAGTTCCGGGACAGGAGCTAACTATGGCTACACCTTC,CASSSGTGANYGYTF
TRBJ1-5,-,-,TRBV27,TGTGCCAGCAGTTGGGGGGGAGGGGGGCATCAGCCCCAGCATTTT,CASSWGGGGHQPQHF
TRBJ2-3,-,TRBD1,TRBV14,TGTGCCAGCAGCCAAGGTTTTGCCGGGACAGGGAACACAGATACGCAGTATTTT,CASSQGFAGTGNTDTQYF
TRBJ2-2,-,-,TRBV7-2,TGTGCCAGCAGCTTAATATCCGGGGGCGAGCTGTTTTTT,CASSLISGGELFF
TRBJ1-1,-,-,TRBV27,TGTGCCAGCAGTGGGGTCAGGACTCGGGGGGCTTTCTTT,CASSGVRTRGAFF
TRBJ1-3,few,-,TRBV4-3,TGCGCCAGCAGCCAAGATAGGAGCTCTGGAAACACCATATATTTT,CASSQDRSSGNTIYF
TRBJ2-4,-,-,TRBV7-2,TGTGCCAGCAGCCCGCCCAGCCCCGGGGCCAAAAACATTCAGTACTTC,CASSPPSPGAKNIQYF